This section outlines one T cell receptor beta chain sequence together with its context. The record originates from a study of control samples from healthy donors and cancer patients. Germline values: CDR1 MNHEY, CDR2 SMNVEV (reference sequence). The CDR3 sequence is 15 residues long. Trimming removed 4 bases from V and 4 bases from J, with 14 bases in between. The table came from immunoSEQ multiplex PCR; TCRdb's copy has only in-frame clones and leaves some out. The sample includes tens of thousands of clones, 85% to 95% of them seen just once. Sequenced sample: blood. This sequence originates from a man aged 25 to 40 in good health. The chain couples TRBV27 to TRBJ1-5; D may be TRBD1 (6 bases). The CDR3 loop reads CASSWRQAPNQPQHF. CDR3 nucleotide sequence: TGTGCCAGCAGTTGGCGACAGGCCCCTAATCAGCCCCAGCATTTT.